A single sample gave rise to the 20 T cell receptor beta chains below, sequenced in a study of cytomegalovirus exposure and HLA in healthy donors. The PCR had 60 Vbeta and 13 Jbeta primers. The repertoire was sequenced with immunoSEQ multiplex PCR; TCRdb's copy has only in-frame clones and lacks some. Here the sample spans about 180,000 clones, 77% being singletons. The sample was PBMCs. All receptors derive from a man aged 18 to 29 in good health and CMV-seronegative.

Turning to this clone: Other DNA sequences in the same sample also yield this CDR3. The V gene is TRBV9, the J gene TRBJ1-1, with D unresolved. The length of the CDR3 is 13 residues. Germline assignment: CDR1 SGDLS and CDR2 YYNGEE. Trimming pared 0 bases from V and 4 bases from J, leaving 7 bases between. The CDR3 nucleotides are TGTGCCAGCAGCGTAGGGGGAGCCACTGAAGCTTTCTTT. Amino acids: CASSVGGATEAFF.

Written as DNA, the CDR3 is TGTGCCAGCAGTTCTGCCGGGACAGGGGGCGTCTATGGCTACACCTTC. Translation: CASSSAGTGGVYGYTF. The gene calls are TRBV27 and TRBJ1-2, with TRBD1 matching 12 bases. V lost 4 bases and J lost 4; bases outside the gene matches: 7. CDR3 length equals 16 residues. The germline V gene has CDR1 MNHEY and CDR2 SMNVEV (reference sequence).

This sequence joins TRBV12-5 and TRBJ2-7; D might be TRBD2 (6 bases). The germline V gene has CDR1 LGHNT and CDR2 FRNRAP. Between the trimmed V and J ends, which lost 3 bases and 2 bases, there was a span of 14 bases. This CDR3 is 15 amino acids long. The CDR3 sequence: CASGFRRRGAYEQYF. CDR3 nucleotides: TGTGCTAGTGGTTTTCGTCGGAGGGGTGCCTACGAGCAGTACTTC.

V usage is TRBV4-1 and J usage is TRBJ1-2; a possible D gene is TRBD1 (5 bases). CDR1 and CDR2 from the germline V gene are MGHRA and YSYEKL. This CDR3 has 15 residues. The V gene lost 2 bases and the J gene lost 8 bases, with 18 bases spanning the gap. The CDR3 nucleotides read TGCGCCAGCAGCCAAAGCGGGATTAGGGGCGAAGGCTACACCTTC. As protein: CASSQSGIRGEGYTF.

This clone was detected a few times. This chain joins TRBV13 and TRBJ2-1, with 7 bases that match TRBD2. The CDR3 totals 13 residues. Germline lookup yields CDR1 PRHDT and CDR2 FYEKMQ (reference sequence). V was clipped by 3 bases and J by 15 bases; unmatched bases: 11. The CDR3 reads CASSLGLVTSRFF. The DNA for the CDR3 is TGTGCCAGCAGCTTGGGCCTCGTGACTAGCAGGTTCTTC.

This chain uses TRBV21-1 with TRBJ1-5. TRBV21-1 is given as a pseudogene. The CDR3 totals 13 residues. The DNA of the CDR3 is TGTGCCGACAAGGGGGGGTGGGGTCAGCCCCAGCATTTT. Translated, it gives CADKGGWGQPQHF.

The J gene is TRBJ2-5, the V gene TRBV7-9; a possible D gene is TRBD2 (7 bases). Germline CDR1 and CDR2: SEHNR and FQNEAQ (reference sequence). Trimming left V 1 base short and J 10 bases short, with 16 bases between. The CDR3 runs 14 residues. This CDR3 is CASSLDGRGGGQYF. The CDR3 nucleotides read TGTGCCAGCAGCTTAGACGGCAGGGGCGGGGGCCAGTACTTC.

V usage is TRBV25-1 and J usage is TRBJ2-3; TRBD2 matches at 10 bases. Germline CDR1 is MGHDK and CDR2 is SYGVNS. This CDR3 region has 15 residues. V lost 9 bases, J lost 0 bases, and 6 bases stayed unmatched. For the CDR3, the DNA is TGTGCCAGTAGATTTAGCGGGAGGAGCACAGATACGCAGTATTTT. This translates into CASRFSGRSTDTQYF.

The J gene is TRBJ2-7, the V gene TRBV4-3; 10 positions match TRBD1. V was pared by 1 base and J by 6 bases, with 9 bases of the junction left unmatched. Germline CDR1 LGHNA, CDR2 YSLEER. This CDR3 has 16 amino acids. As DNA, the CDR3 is TGCGCCAGCAGCCAAGTACCGGGACAGGGGAGAAGCGAGCAGTACTTC. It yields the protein CASSQVPGQGRSEQYF.

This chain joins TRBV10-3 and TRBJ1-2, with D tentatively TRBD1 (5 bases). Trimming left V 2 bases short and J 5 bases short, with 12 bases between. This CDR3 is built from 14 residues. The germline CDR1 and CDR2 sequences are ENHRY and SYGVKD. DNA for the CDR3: TGTGCCATCAGTGAGGGACAAAGGAATTATGGCTACACCTTC. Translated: CAISEGQRNYGYTF.

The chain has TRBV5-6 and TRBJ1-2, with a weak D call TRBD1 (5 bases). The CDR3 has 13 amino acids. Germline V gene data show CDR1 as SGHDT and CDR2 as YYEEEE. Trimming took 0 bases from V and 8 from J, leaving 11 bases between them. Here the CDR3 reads CASSLGMGQGYTF. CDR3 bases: TGTGCCAGCAGCTTGGGAATGGGGCAAGGCTACACCTTC. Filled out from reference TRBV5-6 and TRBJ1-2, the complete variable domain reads DAGVTQSPTHLIKTRGQQVTLRCSPKSGHDTVSWYQQALGQGPQFIFQYYEEEERQRGNFPDRFSGHQFPNYSSELNVNALLLGDSALYLCASSLGMGQGYTFGSGTRLTVV.

DNA for the CDR3: TGTGCCTGGAGCGAATCGGGGAAGTATGGCTACACCTTC. As protein: CAWSESGKYGYTF. This sequence joins TRBV30 and TRBJ1-2; D gene uncertain. V dropped 3 bases and J dropped 5 bases, with 13 bases sitting between them. This CDR3 has 13 amino acids. Germline CDR1 GTSNPN, CDR2 SVGIG (reference sequence).

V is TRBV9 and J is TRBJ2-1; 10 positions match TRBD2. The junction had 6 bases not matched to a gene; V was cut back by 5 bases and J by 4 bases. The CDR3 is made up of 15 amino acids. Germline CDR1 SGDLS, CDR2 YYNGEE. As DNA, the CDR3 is TGTGCCAGCAGTTTCGGACTAGCGGAGTACAATGAGCAGTTCTTC. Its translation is CASSFGLAEYNEQFF.

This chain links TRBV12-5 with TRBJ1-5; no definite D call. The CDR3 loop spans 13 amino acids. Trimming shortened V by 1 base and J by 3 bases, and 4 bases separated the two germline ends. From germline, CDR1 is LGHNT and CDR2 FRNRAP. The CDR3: CASGLALNQPQHF. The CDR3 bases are TGTGCTAGTGGTTTGGCCCTCAATCAGCCCCAGCATTTT.

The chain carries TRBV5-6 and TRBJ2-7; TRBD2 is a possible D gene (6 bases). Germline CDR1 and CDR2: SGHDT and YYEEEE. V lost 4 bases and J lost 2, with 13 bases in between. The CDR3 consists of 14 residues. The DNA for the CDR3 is TGTGCCAGCAGCAATCAAGCGGGCCCCTACGAGCAGTACTTC. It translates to CASSNQAGPYEQYF.

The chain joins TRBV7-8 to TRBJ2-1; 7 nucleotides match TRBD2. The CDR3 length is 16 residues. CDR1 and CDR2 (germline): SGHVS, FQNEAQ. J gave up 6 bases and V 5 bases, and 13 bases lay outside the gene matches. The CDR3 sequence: CASSLPGTNPSNEQFF. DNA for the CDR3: TGTGCCAGCAGCCTACCCGGGACTAACCCCTCCAATGAGCAGTTCTTC.

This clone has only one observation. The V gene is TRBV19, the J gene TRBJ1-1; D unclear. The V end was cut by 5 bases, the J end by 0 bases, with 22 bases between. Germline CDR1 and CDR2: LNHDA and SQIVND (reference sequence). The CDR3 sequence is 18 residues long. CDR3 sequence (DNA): TGTGCCAGTAGTTGGAGGACCGCCACGGTCAACATGAACACTGAAGCTTTCTTT. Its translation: CASSWRTATVNMNTEAFF.

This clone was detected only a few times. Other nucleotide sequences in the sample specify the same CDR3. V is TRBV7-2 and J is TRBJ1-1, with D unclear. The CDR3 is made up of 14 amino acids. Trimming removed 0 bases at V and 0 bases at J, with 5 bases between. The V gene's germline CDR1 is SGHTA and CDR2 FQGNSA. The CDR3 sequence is CASSLAAVNTEAFF. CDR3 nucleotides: TGTGCCAGCAGCTTAGCAGCGGTGAACACTGAAGCTTTCTTT.

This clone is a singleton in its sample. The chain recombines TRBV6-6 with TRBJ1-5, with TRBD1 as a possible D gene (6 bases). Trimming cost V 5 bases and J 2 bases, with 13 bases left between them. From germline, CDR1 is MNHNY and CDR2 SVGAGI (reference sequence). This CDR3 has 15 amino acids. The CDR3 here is CASSNRAGGNQPQHF. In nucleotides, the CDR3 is TGTGCCAGCAGTAACAGGGCGGGGGGCAATCAGCCCCAGCATTTT.

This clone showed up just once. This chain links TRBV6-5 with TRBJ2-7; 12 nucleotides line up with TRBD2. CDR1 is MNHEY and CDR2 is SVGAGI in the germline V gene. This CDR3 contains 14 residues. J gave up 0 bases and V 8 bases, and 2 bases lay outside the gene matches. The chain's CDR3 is CASRLAGDSYEQYF. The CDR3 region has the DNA TGTGCCAGCCGACTAGCGGGGGACTCCTACGAGCAGTACTTC.